These T cell receptor beta chains were read from a single sample in a study of shared clonotypes between healthy human individuals. This table comes from immunoSEQ multiplex PCR, and its TCRdb copy is limited to in-frame clones, with some not included. The sample lists around 1.9 million clones; about 93% were seen once. Sequencing was carried out using naive CD8+ T cells from PBMCs. The receptors here all came from a man aged 18 to 29 in good health. Some clones in this sample may be carry-over from other donors' samples. CDR3s include the opening cysteine and the closing phenylalanine or tryptophan. The D gene is left open where the match is weak. Size is stated for part of the rows, as once, few or many counts, or as a class when the clone is expanded.

D gene	V gene	J gene	clone size	CDR3 DNA	CDR3 protein
.	TRBV11-2	TRBJ1-1	.	TGTGCCAGCAGCTTCCAAGACAGGAACACTGAAGCTTTCTTT	CASSFQDRNTEAFF
.	TRBV6-5	TRBJ2-5	.	TGTGCCAGCAGTTACTCGGTGGGAGCGCAAGAGACCCAGTACTTC	CASSYSVGAQETQYF
.	TRBV7-6	TRBJ1-2	.	TGTGCCAGCAGCTTAGCGCAGGGGCTAGAGGGCTACACCTTC	CASSLAQGLEGYTF
TRBD2	TRBV27	TRBJ2-1	.	TGTGCCAGCAGTTTTCAACCAGCGGGGTACAATGAGCAGTTCTTC	CASSFQPAGYNEQFF
.	TRBV27	TRBJ1-2	.	TGTGCCAGCAGGGCGGCGGACTATGGCTACACCTTC	CASRAADYGYTF
.	TRBV7-9	TRBJ2-7	.	TGTGCCAGCAGCTTAGAAGGAGGGCCAAAGTCCTACGAGCAGTACTTC	CASSLEGGPKSYEQYF
.	TRBV28	TRBJ2-7	.	TGTGCCAGCAGTCCCACCCCCTCTGGGGGGAGGTTTGGCTTC	CASSPTPSGGRFGF
.	TRBV27	TRBJ2-7	.	TGTGCCAGCAGTTTAGTGGCAGGGCCTTCATACGAGCAGTACTTC	CASSLVAGPSYEQYF
.	TRBV5-1	TRBJ1-3	.	TGCGCCAGCAGCTTAAATCAAGGAAACACCATATATTTT	CASSLNQGNTIYF
.	TRBV7-8	TRBJ2-1	.	TGTGCCAGTACCACAGGGAATGAGCAGTTCTTC	CASTTGNEQFF
TRBD1	TRBV27	TRBJ1-5	.	TGTGCCAGCAGCTTCGGGACAGTCAATCAGCCCCAGCATTTT	CASSFGTVNQPQHF
TRBD2	TRBV7-8	TRBJ2-1	.	TGTGCCAGCAGGGGGCAGCGGGAGGGATTCAATGAGCAGTTCTTC	CASRGQREGFNEQFF
TRBD2	TRBV19	TRBJ2-1	.	TGTGCCATCAGCGGGAGTGGGAATGAGCAGTTCTTC	CAISGSGNEQFF
.	TRBV28	TRBJ2-7	.	TGTGCCAGCACCCATAATACCCACGAGCAGTACTTC	CASTHNTHEQYF
.	TRBV28	TRBJ2-3	.	TGTGCCAGCAGTGCCCCCCGGGATACGCAGTATTTT	CASSAPRDTQYF
TRBD1	TRBV6-1	TRBJ1-2	.	TGTGCCAGCAGTGAAGGACTTAGGGACAGGGCTGGCTACACCTTC	CASSEGLRDRAGYTF
.	TRBV2	TRBJ2-7	.	TGTGCCAGCACTTCAAGGGACTTCGGAGCGCAGTACTTC	CASTSRDFGAQYF
.	TRBV19	TRBJ2-7	few	TGTGCCAGTAGTACTAGCGCACTCTCCTACGAGCAGTACTTC	CASSTSALSYEQYF
TRBD1	TRBV10-2	TRBJ1-1	.	TGCGCCAGCAGTGGCCCCCAGGACAGGGTCCGAATGAACACTGAAGCTTTCTTT	CASSGPQDRVRMNTEAFF
TRBD2	TRBV7-9	TRBJ2-3	.	TGTGCCAGCAGCCTGCTTCTAGCGGGAGTGACAGATACGCAGTATTTT	CASSLLLAGVTDTQYF
TRBD1	TRBV28	TRBJ2-1	.	TGTGCCAGCAGTACCTCGGGACAGGGATCCTACAATGAGCAGTTCTTC	CASSTSGQGSYNEQFF
.	TRBV7-9	TRBJ1-1	.	TGTGCCAGCAGTCCCCGCTCAGCAGTGAACACTGAAGCTTTCTTT	CASSPRSAVNTEAFF
TRBD2	TRBV7-8	TRBJ2-2	.	TGTGCCAGCAGCTCGGGACGGGGAGGGGTGAACACCGGGGAGCTGTTTTTT	CASSSGRGGVNTGELFF
.	TRBV30	TRBJ1-2	.	TGTGCCTGGAGTCCCGGGACGCGCTATGGCTACACCTTC	CAWSPGTRYGYTF
.	TRBV18	TRBJ2-5	.	TGTGCCAGCTCACCACCGGTGGCAGGGGCCCTACCAAGCGTGGGCCAAGAGACCCAGTACTTC	CASSPPVAGALPSVGQETQYF
TRBD1	TRBV18	TRBJ1-1	.	TGTGCCAGCTCACGGCAAGGGACAGGGGATGGTGAAGCTTTCTTT	CASSRQGTGDGEAFF
.	TRBV28	TRBJ1-5	once	TGTGCCAGTTCCTCCGAACCAGACGGGGCTTTTAGCAATCAGCCCCAGCATTTT	CASSSEPDGAFSNQPQHF
TRBD2	TRBV28	TRBJ2-5	.	TGTGCCAGCAGTTTTGTGACAGACGGACTAGCGGGTTTAGAGACCCAGTACTTC	CASSFVTDGLAGLETQYF
.	TRBV19	TRBJ2-1	.	TGTGCCAGTAGTATATTGGAGCCCTACAATGAGCAGTTCTTC	CASSILEPYNEQFF
TRBD1	TRBV15	TRBJ1-5	.	TGTGCCACCAGCAGAGGACGACAGGGAATGCAGCCCCAGCATTTT	CATSRGRQGMQPQHF
TRBD1	TRBV10-2	TRBJ2-1	.	TGCGCCAGCACGCCACCGGGACAGGGAAACTACAATGAGCAGTTCTTC	CASTPPGQGNYNEQFF
.	TRBV28	TRBJ2-3	.	TGTGCCAGCAGTCCCCAGGACGGGGGGCACTCAGATACGCAGTATTTT	CASSPQDGGHSDTQYF
.	TRBV27	TRBJ2-1	.	TGTGCCAGCAGTTTATATTCGGGAGTCCACTCCTACAATGAGCAGTTCTTC	CASSLYSGVHSYNEQFF
TRBD2	TRBV10-3	TRBJ2-7	.	TGTGCCATCAGTGAGTCGGTAGGACAGGCGAAACCCTCGAGACTAGCGGGGCTCTACGAGCAGTACTTC	CAISESVGQAKPSRLAGLYEQYF
.	TRBV19	TRBJ2-7	.	TGTGCCAGTAGTTTTGGGCCCACCTACGAGCAGTACTTC	CASSFGPTYEQYF
.	TRBV7-3	TRBJ2-1	.	TGTGCCAGCAGCTTAACACCTAACACACCCGGGGATGAGCAGTTCTTC	CASSLTPNTPGDEQFF
TRBD1	TRBV29-1	TRBJ1-2	few	TGCAGCGCTCGGACAGGCTCGGGCCTGGGCTACACCTTC	CSARTGSGLGYTF
TRBD2	TRBV7-9	TRBJ2-2	.	TGTGCCAGCAGCCCCAGAATCGGGACTAGCGGGAGAGACACCGGGGAGCTGTTTTTT	CASSPRIGTSGRDTGELFF
TRBD2	TRBV27	TRBJ2-7	.	TGTGCCTCGTCCCGCTTGCGATTAGCGGGAGCCAACGTCTACGAGCAGTACTTC	CASSRLRLAGANVYEQYF
.	TRBV2	TRBJ1-2	.	TGTGCCAGCTGTGATACTGGGGCCAACTATGGCTACACCTTC	CASCDTGANYGYTF